The clone carrying this T cell receptor beta chain has at least ten counts. Its antigen is unknown. This specimen comes from a study of T cell repertoires in cytomegalovirus infection. Study background: Signatures in public TCR beta sequences pointed to both CMV infection and matching HLA type.

TCRdb re-called the reads with MiXCR, one entry per CDR3 protein. Among about 240,000 distinct CDR3 sequences, about 5.9% were seen once, and the ten largest hold about 6%. Germline CDR1 is MDHEN and CDR2 is SYDVKM. The CDR3 consists of 14 residues. V lost 6 bases and J lost 10; bases outside the gene matches: 9. Whole-study findings and limits: The study identified carriers of CMV plus the relevant HLA from cumulative public TCR beta family frequency. CMV-specific TCR beta clonotypes restricted by HLA-C dominated the ex vivo response.

The specimen was PBMCs. The J gene is TRBJ1-6, the V gene TRBV28; 7 bases line up with TRBD1. The receptor's source is a human donor in good health (CMV status not recorded). Some clones in this sample may be carry-over from other donors' samples. The CDR3 loop is CASSPRQGESPLHF. The CDR3 DNA reads TGTGCCAGCAGCCCTCGACAGGGAGAGTCACCCCTCCACTTT.